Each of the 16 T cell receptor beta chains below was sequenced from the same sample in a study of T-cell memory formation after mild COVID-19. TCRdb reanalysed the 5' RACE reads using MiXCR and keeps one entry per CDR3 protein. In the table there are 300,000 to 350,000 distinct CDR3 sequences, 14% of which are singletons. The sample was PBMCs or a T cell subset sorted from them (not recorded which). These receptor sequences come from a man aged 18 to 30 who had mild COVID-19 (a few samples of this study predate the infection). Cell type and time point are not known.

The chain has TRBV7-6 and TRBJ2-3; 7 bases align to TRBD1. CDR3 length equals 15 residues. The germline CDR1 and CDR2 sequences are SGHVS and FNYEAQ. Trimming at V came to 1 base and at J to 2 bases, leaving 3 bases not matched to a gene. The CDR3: CASSLVGQTTDTQYF. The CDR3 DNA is TGTGCCAGCAGCTTAGTGGGACAGACCACAGATACGCAGTATTTT.

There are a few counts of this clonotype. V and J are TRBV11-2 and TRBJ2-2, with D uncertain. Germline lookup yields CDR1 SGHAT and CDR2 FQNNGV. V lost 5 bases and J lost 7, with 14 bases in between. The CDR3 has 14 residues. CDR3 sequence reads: CASSQSVGYGELFF. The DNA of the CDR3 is TGTGCCAGCAGCCAGTCTGTGGGATACGGGGAGCTGTTTTTT. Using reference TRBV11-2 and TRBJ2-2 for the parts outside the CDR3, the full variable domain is EAGVAQSPRYKIIEKRQSVAFWCNPISGHATLYWYQQILGQGPKLLIQFQNNGVVDDSQLPKDRFSAERLKGVDSTLKIQPAKLEDSAVYLCASSQSVGYGELFFGEGSRLTVL.

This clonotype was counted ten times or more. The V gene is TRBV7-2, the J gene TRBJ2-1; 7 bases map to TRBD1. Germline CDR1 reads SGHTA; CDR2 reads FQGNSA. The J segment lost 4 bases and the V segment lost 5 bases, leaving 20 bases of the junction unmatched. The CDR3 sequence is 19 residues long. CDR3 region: CASSGVYHPTGTEYNEQFF. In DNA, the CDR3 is TGTGCCAGCAGCGGAGTTTATCACCCTACCGGGACAGAATACAATGAGCAGTTCTTC.

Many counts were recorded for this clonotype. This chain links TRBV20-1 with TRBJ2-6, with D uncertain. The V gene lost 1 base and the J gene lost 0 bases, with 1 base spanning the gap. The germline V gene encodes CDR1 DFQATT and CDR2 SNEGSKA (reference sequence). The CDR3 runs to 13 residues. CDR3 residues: CSARVSGANVLTF. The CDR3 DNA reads TGCAGTGCTAGAGTCTCTGGGGCCAACGTCCTGACTTTC.

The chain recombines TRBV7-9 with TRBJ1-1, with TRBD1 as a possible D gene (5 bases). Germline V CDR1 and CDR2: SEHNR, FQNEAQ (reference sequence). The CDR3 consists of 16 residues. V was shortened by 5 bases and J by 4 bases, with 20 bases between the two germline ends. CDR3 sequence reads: CASSPGGGYDSTEAFF. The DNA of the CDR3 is TGTGCCAGCAGCCCCGGCGGGGGTTATGATAGCACTGAAGCTTTCTTT.

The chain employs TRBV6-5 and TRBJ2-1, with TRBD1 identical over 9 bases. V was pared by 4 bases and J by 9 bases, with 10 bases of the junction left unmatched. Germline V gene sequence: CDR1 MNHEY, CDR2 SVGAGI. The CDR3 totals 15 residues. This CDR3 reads CASSLRQGGMGEQFF. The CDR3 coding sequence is TGTGCCAGCAGTTTAAGACAGGGGGGTATGGGTGAGCAGTTCTTC.

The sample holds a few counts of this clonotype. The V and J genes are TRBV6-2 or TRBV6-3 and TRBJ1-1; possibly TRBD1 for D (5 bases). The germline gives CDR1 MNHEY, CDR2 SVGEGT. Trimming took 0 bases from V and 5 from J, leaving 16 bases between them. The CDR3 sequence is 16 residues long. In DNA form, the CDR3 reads TGTGCCAGCAGTTACTCGGCGGTGACAGACGGGACTGAAGCTTTCTTT. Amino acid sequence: CASSYSAVTDGTEAFF.

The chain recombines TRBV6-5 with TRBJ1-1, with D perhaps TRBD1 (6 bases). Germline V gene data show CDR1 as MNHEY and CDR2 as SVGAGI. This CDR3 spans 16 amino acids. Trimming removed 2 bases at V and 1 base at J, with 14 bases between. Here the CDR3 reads CASSYAPVTGNTEAFF. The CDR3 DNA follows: TGTGCCAGCAGTTACGCCCCCGTGACAGGGAACACTGAAGCTTTCTTT.

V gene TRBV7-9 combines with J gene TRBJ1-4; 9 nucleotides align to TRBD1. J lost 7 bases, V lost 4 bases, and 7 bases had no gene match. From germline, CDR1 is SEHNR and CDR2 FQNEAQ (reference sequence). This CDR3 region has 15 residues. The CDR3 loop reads CASSYPTGGSEKLFF. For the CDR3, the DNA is TGTGCCAGCAGCTACCCCACAGGGGGCTCTGAAAAACTGTTTTTT.

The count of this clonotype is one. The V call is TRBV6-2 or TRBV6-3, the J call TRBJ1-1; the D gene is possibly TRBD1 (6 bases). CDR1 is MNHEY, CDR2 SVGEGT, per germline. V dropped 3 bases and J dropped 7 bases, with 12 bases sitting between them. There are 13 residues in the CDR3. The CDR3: CASSYSGANEAFF. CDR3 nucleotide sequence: TGTGCCAGCAGTTATTCAGGGGCTAATGAAGCTTTCTTT.

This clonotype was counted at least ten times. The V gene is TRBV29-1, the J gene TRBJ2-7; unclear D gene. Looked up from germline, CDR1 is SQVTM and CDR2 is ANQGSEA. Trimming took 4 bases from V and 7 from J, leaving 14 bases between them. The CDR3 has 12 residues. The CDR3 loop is CSVVVGTSEQYV. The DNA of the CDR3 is TGCAGCGTTGTTGTGGGAACATCGGAGCAGTACGTC.

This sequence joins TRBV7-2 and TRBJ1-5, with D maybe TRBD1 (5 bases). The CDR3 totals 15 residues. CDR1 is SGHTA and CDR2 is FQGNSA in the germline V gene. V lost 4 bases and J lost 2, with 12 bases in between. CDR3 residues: CASSWGEAGNQPQHF. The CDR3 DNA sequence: TGTGCCAGCAGCTGGGGGGAGGCGGGCAATCAGCCCCAGCATTTT.

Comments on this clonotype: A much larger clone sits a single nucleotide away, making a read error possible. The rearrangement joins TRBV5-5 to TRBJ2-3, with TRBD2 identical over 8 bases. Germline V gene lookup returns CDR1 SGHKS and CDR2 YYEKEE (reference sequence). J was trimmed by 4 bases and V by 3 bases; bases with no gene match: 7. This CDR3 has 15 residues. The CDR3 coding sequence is TGTGCCAGCAGCTCGACTAGCGTCTCCGCAGATACGCAGTATTTT. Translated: CASSSTSVSADTQYF.

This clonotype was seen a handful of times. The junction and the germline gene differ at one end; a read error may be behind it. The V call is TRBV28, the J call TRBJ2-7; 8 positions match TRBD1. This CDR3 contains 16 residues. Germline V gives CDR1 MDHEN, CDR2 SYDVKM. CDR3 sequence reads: CASSTPGQDVPMMGFF. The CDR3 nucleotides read TGTGCCAGCAGTACTCCGGGACAGGATGTTCCAATGATGGGTTTTTTC.

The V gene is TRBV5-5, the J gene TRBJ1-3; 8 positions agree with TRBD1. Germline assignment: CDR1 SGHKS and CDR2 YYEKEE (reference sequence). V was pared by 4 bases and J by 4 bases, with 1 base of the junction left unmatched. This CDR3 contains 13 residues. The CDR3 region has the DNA TGTGCCAGCAGCGGGGACAGGGGAAACACCATATATTTT. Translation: CASSGDRGNTIYF.

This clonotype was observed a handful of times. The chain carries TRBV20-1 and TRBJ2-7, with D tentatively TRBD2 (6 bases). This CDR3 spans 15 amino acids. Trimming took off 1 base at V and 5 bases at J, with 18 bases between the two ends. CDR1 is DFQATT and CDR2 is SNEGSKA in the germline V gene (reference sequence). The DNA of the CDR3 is TGCAGTGCTAGAGGTACCTTGGGCCAGCGGGACGAGCAGTACTTC. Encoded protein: CSARGTLGQRDEQYF.